This paragraph reports one T cell receptor (beta chain). With 6 bases clipped from V and 4 bases from J, the junction kept 5 bases outside the gene matches. CDR3 length: 15 amino acids. Germline CDR1 is SQVTM and CDR2 is ANQGSEA. The record originates from a study of blood T cell repertoires in COVID-19. Study-wide context: The origin of the acute and convalescent COVID-19 samples was the United States, Italy and Spain. T cells, B-cell-depleted T cells, or PBMCs provided the cDNA or gDNA that served as material.

Under the authors' procedure: Quantification of nucleated cells was approximated via reference gene primer amplification. Assay: immunoSEQ multiplex PCR; the TCRdb copy retains only in-frame clones and omits some. The V and J calls and the clone size are those of that table, but D and trimming were determined from the DNA. The sample contains approximately 270,000 clones, approximately 91% of which appear only once. The V and J genes are TRBV29-1 and TRBJ2-2; 13 positions agree with TRBD2. The sequenced sample was peripheral blood. The sequence derives from a man aged 45-65 years with acute or convalescent COVID-19. This CDR3 is CSVRGTSGITGELFF. The CDR3 DNA follows: TGCAGCGTGCGTGGGACTAGCGGGATCACCGGGGAGCTGTTTTTT.